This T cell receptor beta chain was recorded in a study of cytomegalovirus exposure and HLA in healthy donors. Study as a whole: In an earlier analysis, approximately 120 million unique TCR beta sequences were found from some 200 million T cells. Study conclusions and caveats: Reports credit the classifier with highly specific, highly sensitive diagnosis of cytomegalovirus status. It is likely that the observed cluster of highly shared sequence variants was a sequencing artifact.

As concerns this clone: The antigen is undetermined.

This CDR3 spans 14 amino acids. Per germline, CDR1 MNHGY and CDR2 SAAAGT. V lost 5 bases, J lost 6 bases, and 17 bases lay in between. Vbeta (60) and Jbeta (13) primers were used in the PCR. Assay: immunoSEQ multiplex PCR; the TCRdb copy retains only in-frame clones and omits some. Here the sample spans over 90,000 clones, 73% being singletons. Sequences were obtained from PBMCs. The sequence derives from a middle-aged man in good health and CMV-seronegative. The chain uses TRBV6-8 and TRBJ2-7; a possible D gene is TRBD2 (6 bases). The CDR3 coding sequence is TGTGCCAGCAGTCCACCGGACTACTGCGGCGAGCAGTACTTC. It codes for CASSPPDYCGEQYF.